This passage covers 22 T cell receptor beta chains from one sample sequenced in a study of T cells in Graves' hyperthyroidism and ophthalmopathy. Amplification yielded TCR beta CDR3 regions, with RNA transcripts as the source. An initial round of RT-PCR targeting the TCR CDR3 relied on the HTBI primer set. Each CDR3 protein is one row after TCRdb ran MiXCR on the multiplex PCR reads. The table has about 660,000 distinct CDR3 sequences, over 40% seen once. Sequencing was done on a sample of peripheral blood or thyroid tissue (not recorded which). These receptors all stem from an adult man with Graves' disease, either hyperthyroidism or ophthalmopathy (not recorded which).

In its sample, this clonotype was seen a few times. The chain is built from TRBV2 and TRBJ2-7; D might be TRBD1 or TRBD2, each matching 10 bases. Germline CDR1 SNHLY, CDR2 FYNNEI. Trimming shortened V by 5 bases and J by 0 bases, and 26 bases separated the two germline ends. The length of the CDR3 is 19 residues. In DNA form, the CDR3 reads TGTGCCAGCAGTCGACAGGGGGCGGGCCGACTAGCGGGCTCCTACGAGCAGTACTTC. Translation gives CASSRQGAGRLAGSYEQYF.

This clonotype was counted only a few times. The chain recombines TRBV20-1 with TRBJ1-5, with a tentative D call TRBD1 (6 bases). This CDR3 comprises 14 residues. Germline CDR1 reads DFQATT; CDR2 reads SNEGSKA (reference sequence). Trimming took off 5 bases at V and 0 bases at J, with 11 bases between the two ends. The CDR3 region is CSAVTGHSNQPQHF. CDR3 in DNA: TGCAGTGCTGTGACAGGCCATAGCAATCAGCCCCAGCATTTT.

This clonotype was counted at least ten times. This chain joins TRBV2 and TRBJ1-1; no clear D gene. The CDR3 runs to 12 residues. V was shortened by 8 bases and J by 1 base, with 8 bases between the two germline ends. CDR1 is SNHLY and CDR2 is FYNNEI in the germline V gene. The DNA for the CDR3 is TGTGCCAGCCCCCTTTCGAACACTGAAGCTTTCTTT. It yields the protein CASPLSNTEAFF.

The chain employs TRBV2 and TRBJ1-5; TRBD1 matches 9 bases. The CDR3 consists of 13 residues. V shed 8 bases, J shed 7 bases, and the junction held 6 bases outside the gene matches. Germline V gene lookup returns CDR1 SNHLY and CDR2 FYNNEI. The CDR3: CASGRTGEQPQHF. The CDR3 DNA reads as TGTGCCAGCGGGCGGACAGGGGAGCAGCCCCAGCATTTT.

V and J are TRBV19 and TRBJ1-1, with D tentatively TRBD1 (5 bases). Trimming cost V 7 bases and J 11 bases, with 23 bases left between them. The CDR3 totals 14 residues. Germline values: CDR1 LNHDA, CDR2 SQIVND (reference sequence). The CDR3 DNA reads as TGTGCCAGTAAGGTTCCGAGACAGCCCTTTGGGGCTTTCTTT. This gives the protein CASKVPRQPFGAFF.

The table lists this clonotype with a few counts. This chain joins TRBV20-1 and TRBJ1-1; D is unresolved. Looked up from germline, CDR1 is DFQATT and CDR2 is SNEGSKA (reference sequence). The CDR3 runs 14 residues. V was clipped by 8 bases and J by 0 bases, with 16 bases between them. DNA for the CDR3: TGCAGTCCTGATGGACGACATATGAACACTGAAGCTTTCTTT. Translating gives CSPDGRHMNTEAFF.

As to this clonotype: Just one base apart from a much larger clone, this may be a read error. This CDR3 is CASSAIQTGVACEQYF. Written as DNA, the CDR3 is TGTGCCAGCAGCGCGATACAGACAGGGGTTGCCTGCGAGCAGTACTTC. The V gene is TRBV2, the J gene TRBJ2-7, with 8 nucleotides matching TRBD1. Germline trimming cut 6 bases from V and 6 bases from J; bases unmatched to any gene: 16. The V gene's germline CDR1 is SNHLY and CDR2 FYNNEI. The CDR3 is made up of 16 amino acids.

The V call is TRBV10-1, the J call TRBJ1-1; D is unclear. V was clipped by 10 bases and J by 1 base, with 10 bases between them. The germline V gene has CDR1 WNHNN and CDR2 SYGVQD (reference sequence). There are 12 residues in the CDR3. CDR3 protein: CATLDWNTEAFF. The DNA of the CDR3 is TGCGCCACCTTGGACTGGAACACTGAAGCTTTCTTT.

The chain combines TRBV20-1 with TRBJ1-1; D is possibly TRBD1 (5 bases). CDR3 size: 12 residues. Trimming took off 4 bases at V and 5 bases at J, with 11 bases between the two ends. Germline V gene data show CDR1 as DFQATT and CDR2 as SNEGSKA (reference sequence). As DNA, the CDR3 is TGCAGTGCTAACTTCAGGGCGACTGAAGCTTTCTTT. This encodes CSANFRATEAFF.

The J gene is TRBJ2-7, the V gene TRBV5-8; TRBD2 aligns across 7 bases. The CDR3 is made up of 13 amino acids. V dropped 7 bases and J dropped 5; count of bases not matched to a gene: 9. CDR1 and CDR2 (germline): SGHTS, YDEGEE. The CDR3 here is CASSPTGGHEQYF. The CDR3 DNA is TGTGCCAGCTCACCTACGGGGGGACACGAGCAGTACTTC.

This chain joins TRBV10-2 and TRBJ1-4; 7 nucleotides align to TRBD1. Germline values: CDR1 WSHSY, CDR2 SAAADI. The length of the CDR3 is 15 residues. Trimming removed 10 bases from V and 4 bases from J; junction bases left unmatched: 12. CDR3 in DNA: TGCGCCACCAGCCCTCAGACAGGGAATAATGAAAAACTGTTTTTT. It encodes CATSPQTGNNEKLFF.

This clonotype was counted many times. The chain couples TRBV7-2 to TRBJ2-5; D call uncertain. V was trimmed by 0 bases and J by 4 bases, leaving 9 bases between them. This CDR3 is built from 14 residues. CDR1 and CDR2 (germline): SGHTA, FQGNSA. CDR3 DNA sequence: TGTGCCAGCAGCTTAGCGGCCTTGGTAGAGACCCAGTACTTC. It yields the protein CASSLAALVETQYF.

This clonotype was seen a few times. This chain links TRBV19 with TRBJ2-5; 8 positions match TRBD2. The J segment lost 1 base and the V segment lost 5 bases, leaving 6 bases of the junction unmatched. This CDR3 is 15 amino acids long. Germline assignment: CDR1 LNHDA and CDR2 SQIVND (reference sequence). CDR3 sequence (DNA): TGTGCCAGTAGTCGGGTAGCGGGGAGCCAAGAGACCCAGTACTTC. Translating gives CASSRVAGSQETQYF. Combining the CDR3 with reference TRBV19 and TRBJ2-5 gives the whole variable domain DGGITQSPKYLFRKEGQNVTLSCEQNLNHDAMYWYRQDPGQGLRLIYYSQIVNDFQKGDIAEGYSVSREKKESFPLTVTSAQKNPTAFYLCASSRVAGSQETQYFGPGTRLLVL.

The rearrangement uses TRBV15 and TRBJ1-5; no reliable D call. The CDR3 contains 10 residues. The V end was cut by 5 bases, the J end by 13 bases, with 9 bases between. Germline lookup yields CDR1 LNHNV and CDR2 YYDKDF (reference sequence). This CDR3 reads CATSRGRQHF. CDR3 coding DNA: TGTGCCACCAGCCGCGGGAGGCAGCATTTT.

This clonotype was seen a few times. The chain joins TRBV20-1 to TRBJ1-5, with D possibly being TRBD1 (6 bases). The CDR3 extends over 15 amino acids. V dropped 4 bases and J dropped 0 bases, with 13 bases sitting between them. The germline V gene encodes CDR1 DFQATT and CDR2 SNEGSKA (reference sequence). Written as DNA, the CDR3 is TGCAGTGCTACCCTCAGGGGCGATAGCAATCAGCCCCAGCATTTT. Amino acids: CSATLRGDSNQPQHF.

CDR3 sequence reads: CASSPALGTGGKNIQYF. The DNA for the CDR3 is TGTGCCAGCAGCCCTGCTTTAGGGACAGGGGGCAAAAACATTCAGTACTTC. The chain carries TRBV7-6 and TRBJ2-7; 11 bases match TRBD1. The J call may be faulty, since TRBJ2-4 better matches the DNA end. Per germline, CDR1 SGHVS and CDR2 FNYEAQ. This CDR3 contains 17 residues.

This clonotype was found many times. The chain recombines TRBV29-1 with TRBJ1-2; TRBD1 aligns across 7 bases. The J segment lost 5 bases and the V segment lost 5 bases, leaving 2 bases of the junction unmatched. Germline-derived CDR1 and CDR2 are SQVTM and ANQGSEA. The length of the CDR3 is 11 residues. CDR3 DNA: TGCAGCGTTAGACAGGGATATGGCTACACCTTC. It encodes CSVRQGYGYTF.

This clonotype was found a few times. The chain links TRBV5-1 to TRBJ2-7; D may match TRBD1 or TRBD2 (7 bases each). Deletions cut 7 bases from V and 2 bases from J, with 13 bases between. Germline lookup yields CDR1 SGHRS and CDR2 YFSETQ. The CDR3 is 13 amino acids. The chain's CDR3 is CASRGDRAYEQYF. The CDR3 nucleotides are TGCGCCAGCCGGGGGGACAGAGCCTACGAGCAGTACTTC.

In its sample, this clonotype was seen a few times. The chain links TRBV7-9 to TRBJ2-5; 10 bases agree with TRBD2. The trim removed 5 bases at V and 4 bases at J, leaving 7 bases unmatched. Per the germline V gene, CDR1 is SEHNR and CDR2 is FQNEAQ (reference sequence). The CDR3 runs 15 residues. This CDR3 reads CASSQGIAGGETQYF. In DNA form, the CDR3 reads TGTGCCAGCAGCCAAGGGATAGCGGGGGGAGAGACCCAGTACTTC.

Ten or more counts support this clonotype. For the CDR3, the DNA is TGCGCCAGCAAGGACAGGGGGCATGGTTCACCCCTCCACTTT. Translation: CASKDRGHGSPLHF. The rearrangement links TRBV10-2 to TRBJ1-6; TRBD1 agrees at 11 bases. J lost 9 bases, V lost 7 bases, and 5 bases had no gene match. Germline CDR1 and CDR2: WSHSY and SAAADI. This CDR3 has 14 residues.

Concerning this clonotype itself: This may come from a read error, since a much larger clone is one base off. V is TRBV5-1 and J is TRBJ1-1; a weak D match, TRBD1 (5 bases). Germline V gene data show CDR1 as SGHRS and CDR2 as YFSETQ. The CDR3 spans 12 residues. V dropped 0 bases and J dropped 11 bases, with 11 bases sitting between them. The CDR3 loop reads CASSLAGRAAFF. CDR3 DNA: TGCGCCAGCAGCTTGGCGGGGCGCGCGGCTTTCTTT.

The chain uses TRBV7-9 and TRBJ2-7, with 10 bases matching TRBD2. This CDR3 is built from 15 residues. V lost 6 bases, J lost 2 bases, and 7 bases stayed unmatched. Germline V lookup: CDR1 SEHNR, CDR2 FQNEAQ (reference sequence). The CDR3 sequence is CASSGTSGVPYEQYF. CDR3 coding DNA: TGTGCCAGCAGTGGAACTAGCGGGGTTCCCTACGAGCAGTACTTC.